A single sample gave rise to the 3 T cell receptor beta chains below, sequenced in a study of T cells in Graves' hyperthyroidism and ophthalmopathy. TCR beta CDR3 regions were amplified from RNA. An initial round of RT-PCR targeting the TCR CDR3 relied on the HTBI primer set. TCRdb analysed the multiplex PCR reads with MiXCR anew, one entry per CDR3 protein. The sample lists roughly 400,000 distinct CDR3 sequences, 11% to 15% occurring once. Sequencing was done on a sample of blood. The receptors shown here come from a man in his fifties or sixties with Graves' ophthalmopathy.

This clonotype was recorded at least ten times. V is TRBV7-9 and J is TRBJ1-1, with 7 bases aligning to TRBD1. Unmatched junction bases numbered 3, after V lost 2 bases and J lost 3 bases. Germline lookup yields CDR1 SEHNR and CDR2 FQNEAQ (reference sequence). CDR3 length: 14 residues. CDR3 in amino acids: CASSLYRGDTEAFF. Written as DNA, the CDR3 is TGTGCCAGCAGCTTATACAGGGGCGACACTGAAGCTTTCTTT.

In this sample, this clonotype turned up many times. The CDR3 sequence is CASRPSGAENTEAFF. CDR3 DNA: TGTGCCAGCAGGCCTTCGGGGGCGGAGAACACTGAAGCTTTCTTT. The chain joins TRBV12-3 or TRBV12-4 to TRBJ1-1, with D possibly being TRBD1 (6 bases). With 6 bases removed from V and 1 base from J, the gap between germline ends came to 15 bases. There are 15 residues in the CDR3.

The sample holds many counts of this clonotype. In DNA, the CDR3 is TGTGCCAGCAGTAGTCCCGTAAGCTCCTACAATGAGCAGTTCTTC. This gives the protein CASSSPVSSYNEQFF. The chain combines TRBV2 with TRBJ2-1; D remains ambiguous. V lost 5 bases and J 0 bases, leaving 11 bases between the germline ends. The CDR3 has 15 residues. From germline, CDR1 is SNHLY and CDR2 FYNNEI.